One and the same sample provided the 30 T cell receptor beta chains below, sequenced in a study of blood T cell repertoires in COVID-19. Profiling relied on immunoSEQ multiplex PCR, and the TCRdb table lists in-frame clones only, not all of them. The table lists some 58,000 clones, about 81% of them singletons, with about 30% in the top ten. The source material was peripheral blood. Receptors originate from a man aged 55 to 70 with COVID-19, enrolled during active disease.

V and J are TRBV6-5 and TRBJ1-4, with 8 bases that match TRBD1. Germline CDR1 reads MNHEY; CDR2 reads SVGAGI. CDR3 length: 15 residues. The V and J ends lost 7 bases and 3 bases, in that order; junction bases with no gene match: 7. The DNA for the CDR3 is TGTGCCAGCAAGACACAGGGGGAAGCTAATGAAAAACTGTTTTTT. Translation gives CASKTQGEANEKLFF.

This rearrangement joins TRBV7-9 to TRBJ2-7; TRBD1 aligns across 8 bases. With V trimmed by 4 bases and J by 3 bases, 14 bases remained unmatched. CDR1 is SEHNR, CDR2 FQNEAQ, per germline (reference sequence). The CDR3 sequence is 17 residues long. The chain's CDR3 is CASSSGQGENFDYEQYF. As DNA, the CDR3 is TGTGCCAGCAGCTCCGGACAGGGAGAAAATTTCGACTACGAGCAGTACTTC.

This sequence joins TRBV10-3 and TRBJ2-3; D may be TRBD1 (6 bases). Germline values: CDR1 ENHRY, CDR2 SYGVKD. V gave up 3 bases and J gave up 0 bases, with 22 bases separating them. The CDR3 runs to 19 residues. This chain's CDR3 is CAISDSRGRGRFSTDTQYF. In nucleotides, the CDR3 is TGTGCCATCAGTGATTCAAGGGGCAGGGGAAGGTTTAGCACAGATACGCAGTATTTT.

This chain links TRBV6-5 with TRBJ1-6; D uncertain. V was trimmed by 6 bases and J by 5 bases, leaving 8 bases between them. Germline CDR1 and CDR2: MNHEY and SVGAGI. There are 13 residues in the CDR3. CDR3 sequence (DNA): TGTGCCAGCAGGGCCCTCAATAATTCACCCCTCCACTTT. Translation gives CASRALNNSPLHF.

The chain couples TRBV19 to TRBJ1-2; tentatively, D is TRBD1 (6 bases). V was cut by 6 bases and J by 3 bases, with 20 bases left in between. CDR3 length equals 16 residues. Per germline, CDR1 LNHDA and CDR2 SQIVND (reference sequence). Here the CDR3 DNA reads TGTGCCAGTAGGACGACAAGAACAGGGTGGGACTATGGCTACACCTTC. It encodes CASRTTRTGWDYGYTF.

V gene TRBV19 combines with J gene TRBJ1-3; D is unresolved. Trimming shortened V by 8 bases and J by 3 bases, and 17 bases separated the two germline ends. Germline assignment: CDR1 LNHDA and CDR2 SQIVND (reference sequence). The CDR3 length is 15 residues. The CDR3 loop reads CASSTGQRYGNTIYF. The CDR3 DNA is TGTGCCAGTTCGACCGGCCAGCGATATGGAAACACCATATATTTT.

This sequence joins TRBV18 and TRBJ2-7, with 7 bases that match TRBD1. Germline V gene lookup returns CDR1 KGHSH and CDR2 LQKENI. The CDR3 is 14 residues long. The ends lost 6 bases at V and 3 bases at J; junction bases unmatched: 8. The CDR3 region has the DNA TGTGCCAGCTCCCTAGAAGGGGGCCTCTACGAGCAGTACTTC. Amino acids: CASSLEGGLYEQYF.

The chain carries TRBV4-2 and TRBJ2-7; 10 bases fit TRBD2. Germline assignment: CDR1 LGHNA and CDR2 YNFKEQ. This CDR3 comprises 17 residues. V dropped 0 bases and J dropped 4; count of bases not matched to a gene: 9. CDR3 nucleotide sequence: TGTGCCAGCAGCCAAGATCCCCCCGGGACTAGCGATTACGAGCAGTACTTC. Its translation: CASSQDPPGTSDYEQYF.

V and J are TRBV5-1 and TRBJ2-7; 7 nucleotides match TRBD2. CDR1 and CDR2 (germline): SGHRS, YFSETQ. CDR3 size: 15 residues. Trimming removed 4 bases from V and 2 bases from J; junction bases left unmatched: 9. In DNA, the CDR3 is TGCGCCAGCAGCCCGGAAAGCGGGGTAGCCTACGAGCAGTACTTC. It yields the protein CASSPESGVAYEQYF.

This chain links TRBV6-2 or TRBV6-3 with TRBJ2-5; 13 bases agree with TRBD2. The V segment lost 6 bases and the J segment 5 bases; nucleotides outside the gene matches: 6. The CDR3 runs to 15 residues. Per germline, CDR1 MNHEY and CDR2 SVGEGT. The DNA for the CDR3 is TGTGCCAGCAGCGGACTAGCGGGAGAAAGGGAGACCCAGTACTTC. It specifies CASSGLAGERETQYF.

This clone showed up just once. The chain is built from TRBV30 and TRBJ2-1; D call uncertain. V lost 2 bases to trimming and J lost 6 bases, with 8 bases between them. The CDR3 covers 12 residues. In germline, CDR1 is GTSNPN, CDR2 SVGIG (reference sequence). In nucleotides, the CDR3 is TGTGCCTGGAGTTGGGCCCCCAATGAGCAGTTCTTC. Amino acid sequence: CAWSWAPNEQFF.

The chain combines TRBV7-3 with TRBJ2-2, with 8 bases aligning to TRBD2. Germline trimming cut 4 bases from V and 7 bases from J; bases unmatched to any gene: 8. This CDR3 spans 15 amino acids. Germline assignment: CDR1 SGHTA and CDR2 FQGTGA. In nucleotides, the CDR3 is TGTGCCAGCAGCTCTTCGGGAGGGGTTCACGGGGAGCTGTTTTTT. Translation: CASSSSGGVHGELFF.

This chain uses TRBV6-5 with TRBJ2-5; a possible D gene is TRBD2 (6 bases). This CDR3 has 13 residues. V was pared by 7 bases and J by 3 bases, with 12 bases between. Germline V gene data show CDR1 as MNHEY and CDR2 as SVGAGI. This chain's CDR3 is CASNPGGEETQYF. In DNA form, the CDR3 reads TGTGCCAGCAACCCGGGCGGGGAAGAGACCCAGTACTTC.

The J gene is TRBJ1-1, the V gene TRBV11-3, with a possible D match to TRBD1 (5 bases). The CDR3 spans 15 residues. V was pared by 8 bases and J by 5 bases, with 21 bases between. Germline-derived CDR1 and CDR2 are SGHNT and YENEEA. Here the CDR3 DNA reads TGTGCCAGCGGCGAACAGACTGGGGAGGGGACTGAAGCTTTCTTT. Translating gives CASGEQTGEGTEAFF. The full variable domain, completed using reference TRBV11-3 and TRBJ1-1, is EAGVVQSPRYKIIEKKQPVAFWCNPISGHNTLYWYLQNLGQGPELLIRYENEEAVDDSQLPKDRFSAERLKGVDSTLKIQPAELGDSAVYLCASGEQTGEGTEAFFGQGTRLTVV.

The chain uses TRBV11-3 and TRBJ2-2; TRBD1 might be the D (5 bases). This CDR3 contains 15 residues. Trimming shortened V by 1 base and J by 1 base, and 7 bases separated the two germline ends. Germline CDR1 is SGHNT and CDR2 is YENEEA. The CDR3 sequence: CASSLGGGNTGELFF. DNA for the CDR3: TGTGCCAGCAGCTTAGGGGGCGGGAACACCGGGGAGCTGTTTTTT.

In its sample, this clone was seen a few times. The chain carries TRBV5-1 and TRBJ1-2; 10 bases map to TRBD1. After removal of 0 bases from V and 8 bases from J, the junction contained 4 bases not matched to a gene. The CDR3 runs to 14 residues. Germline-derived CDR1 and CDR2 are SGHRS and YFSETQ. CDR3 DNA: TGCGCCAGCAGCTTGGGGGGACAGGGGAAAGGCTACACCTTC. This codes for CASSLGGQGKGYTF.

The chain has TRBV9 and TRBJ2-2; D may be TRBD2 (6 bases). The CDR3 consists of 15 residues. Germline V gene lookup returns CDR1 SGDLS and CDR2 YYNGEE. V was cut by 1 base and J by 0 bases, with 7 bases left in between. The CDR3 is CASSVRGTNTGELFF. CDR3 sequence (DNA): TGTGCCAGCAGCGTACGCGGGACGAACACCGGGGAGCTGTTTTTT.

The chain links TRBV3-1 (or the pseudogene TRBV3-2) to TRBJ2-1; 9 nucleotides line up with TRBD2. CDR1 LGHDT and CDR2 YNNKEL come from the germline V gene (reference sequence). After removal of 4 bases from V and 5 bases from J, the junction contained 6 bases not matched to a gene. The CDR3 sequence is 15 residues long. CDR3 sequence (DNA): TGTGCCAGCAGCCGCGCCAGCGGGGGGAACAATGAGCAGTTCTTC. It translates to CASSRASGGNNEQFF.

CDR3 sequence: CASSDTDKNTEAFF. The CDR3 DNA reads as TGTGCCAGCAGTGACACAGACAAGAACACTGAAGCTTTCTTT. V usage is TRBV6-4 and J usage is TRBJ1-1; D unresolved. Germline V lookup: CDR1 MRHNA, CDR2 SNTAGT. The CDR3 is made up of 14 amino acids. The V and J ends lost 2 bases and 1 base respectively, with 8 bases between them.

The CDR3 DNA is TGTGCCAGCAGCCAAAGTCCGGGACAGGGATTCAGCTACGAGCAGTACTTC. This sequence encodes CASSQSPGQGFSYEQYF. The genes are TRBV9 and TRBJ2-7, with 9 bases identical to TRBD1. This CDR3 has 17 residues. Per the germline V gene, CDR1 is SGDLS and CDR2 is YYNGEE. J gave up 3 bases and V 4 bases, and 14 bases lay outside the gene matches.

The chain carries TRBV5-1 and TRBJ2-1, with 9 bases aligning to TRBD1. Germline V gene lookup returns CDR1 SGHRS and CDR2 YFSETQ. The CDR3 is 14 amino acids. The ends lost 3 bases at V and 8 bases at J; junction bases unmatched: 6. The CDR3 spells CASSSEQGADEQFF. DNA for the CDR3: TGCGCCAGCAGCTCAGAACAGGGGGCCGATGAGCAGTTCTTC.

In this sample, this clone turned up once. The chain combines TRBV29-1 with TRBJ2-1; D not resolved. The CDR3 sequence is 15 residues long. V lost 3 bases, J lost 0 bases, and 12 bases lay in between. In germline, CDR1 is SQVTM, CDR2 ANQGSEA. The CDR3 region has the DNA TGCAGCGTTGAGAGAAGACACCTCTCCTACAATGAGCAGTTCTTC. Amino acid sequence: CSVERRHLSYNEQFF.

The rearrangement links TRBV30 to TRBJ2-4; TRBD1 aligns across 11 bases. J lost 7 bases, V lost 5 bases, and 1 base had no gene match. CDR3 length: 12 residues. The germline V gene encodes CDR1 GTSNPN and CDR2 SVGIG (reference sequence). The CDR3 protein is CAWWTGGNIQYF. For the CDR3, the DNA is TGTGCCTGGTGGACAGGGGGCAACATTCAGTACTTC.

This sequence joins TRBV19 and TRBJ2-2, with TRBD2 identical over 10 bases. The germline V gene has CDR1 LNHDA and CDR2 SQIVND (reference sequence). The CDR3 consists of 15 residues. V gave up 8 bases and J gave up 6 bases; unmatched junction bases: 9. The CDR3 region is CASVLSGRAAGELFF. The CDR3 DNA is TGTGCCAGTGTCTTGAGCGGGAGGGCTGCCGGGGAGCTGTTTTTT.

V gene TRBV27 combines with J gene TRBJ2-3; 9 bases align to TRBD2. Losses at the gene ends were 0 bases for V and 5 bases for J; bases not matched to a gene: 9. The CDR3 spans 17 residues. Germline V gene sequence: CDR1 MNHEY, CDR2 SMNVEV (reference sequence). CDR3 residues: CASSLSSTSGGGDTQYF. The CDR3 DNA is TGTGCCAGCAGTTTATCATCGACTAGCGGAGGCGGAGATACGCAGTATTTT.

The gene calls are TRBV27 and TRBJ2-1; possibly TRBD2 for D (5 bases). Germline values: CDR1 MNHEY, CDR2 SMNVEV (reference sequence). V was trimmed by 2 bases and J by 6 bases, leaving 14 bases between them. The CDR3 has 15 residues. The CDR3 coding sequence is TGTGCCAGCAGTTTAAAACTAGTTCTAGGCAATGAGCAGTTCTTC. Protein product: CASSLKLVLGNEQFF.

This chain joins TRBV7-2 and TRBJ2-3; D uncertain. The germline V gene encodes CDR1 SGHTA and CDR2 FQGNSA. This CDR3 is built from 13 residues. V lost 5 bases, J lost 6 bases, and 12 bases lay in between. As DNA, the CDR3 is TGTGCCAGCAGCCCCATTCCGAGGGATACGCAGTATTTT. Residues: CASSPIPRDTQYF.

This clone was recorded once. The rearrangement links TRBV4-2 to TRBJ2-5; 7 nucleotides align to TRBD1. Germline CDR1 and CDR2: LGHNA and YNFKEQ. This CDR3 comprises 15 residues. J gave up 4 bases and V 0 bases, and 5 bases lay outside the gene matches. The CDR3 loop is CASSQEPHRGETQYF. The CDR3 nucleotides are TGTGCCAGCAGCCAAGAACCGCACAGGGGAGAGACCCAGTACTTC.

The chain has TRBV5-1 and TRBJ2-3; 7 bases match TRBD2. The CDR3 has 16 amino acids. Germline lookup yields CDR1 SGHRS and CDR2 YFSETQ. The J segment lost 8 bases and the V segment lost 0 bases, leaving 12 bases of the junction unmatched. The CDR3 DNA sequence: TGCGCCAGCAGCTTGGGGGCGGGCGGGAGTGCAGGTACGCAGTATTTT. Translating gives CASSLGAGGSAGTQYF.

In nucleotides, the CDR3 is TGTGCCAGCGGTACAGACATGAACACTGAAGCTTTCTTT. Translating it yields CASGTDMNTEAFF. J is TRBJ1-1 and V is TRBV2; D is undetermined. V lost 8 bases and J 0 bases, leaving 10 bases between the germline ends. The CDR3 contains 13 residues. The germline gives CDR1 SNHLY, CDR2 FYNNEI. The full variable domain, completed using reference TRBV2 and TRBJ1-1, is EPEVTQTPSHQVTQMGQEVILRCVPISNHLYFYWYRQILGQKVEFLVSFYNNEISEKSEIFDDQFSVERPDGSNFTLKIRSTKLEDSAMYFCASGTDMNTEAFFGQGTRLTVV.